This TCR beta chain was recovered during a study of siplizumab effects on memory and regulatory T cells. The germline CDR1 and CDR2 sequences are LNHDA and SQIVND (reference sequence). This CDR3 is 18 amino acids long. V lost 4 bases, J lost 4 bases, and 26 bases lay in between. Libraries were prepared by immunoSEQ multiplex PCR; TCRdb keeps only in-frame clonotypes and omits some of them. The profile shows about 100,000 clones, approximately 90% of them singletons. Points from the study as a whole: The alloresponse seemed to draw substantially on naive T cells, which appeared more diverse than memory cells.

With respect to this clone: Its target is not known.

This receptor was identified in a human donor in good health. The chain joins TRBV19 to TRBJ2-7, with D possibly called TRBD1 or TRBD2 (5 bases each). The sequenced sample consisted of CD4+ T cells sorted from blood. The CDR3 region has the DNA TGTGCCAGTAGTAGGGACCGCCGCGAGTTTAGCCGTCCGTACGAGCAGTACTTC. It encodes CASSRDRREFSRPYEQYF.